This T cell receptor (beta chain) comes out of a study of spatial heterogeneity in lung cancer. TCRdb reprocessed the 5' RACE reads via MiXCR and lists one record per CDR3 protein. The table shows more than 15,000 distinct CDR3 sequences, with about 18% occurring only once. The length of the CDR3 is 15 residues. In germline, CDR1 is LNHDA, CDR2 SQIVND (reference sequence). Trimming at V came to 3 bases and at J to 8 bases, leaving 9 bases not matched to a gene. This clonotype was recorded once. Time point here: blood at routine non-recurrence follow-up after resection. This TCR was sampled from a male donor with early-stage non-small cell lung cancer. J is TRBJ2-4 and V is TRBV19; TRBD1 aligns across 8 bases. Material: PBMCs, obtained at follow-up. This chain's CDR3 is CASSIKARGQDIQYF. In nucleotides, the CDR3 is TGTGCCAGTAGTATTAAGGCCAGGGGGCAGGACATTCAGTACTTC.